The next 29 T cell receptor beta chains were all read from a single sample in a study of blood T cell repertoires in COVID-19. Here immunoSEQ multiplex PCR was the method, and the copy in TCRdb shows in-frame clones only, minus some. The sample holds 380,000 or so clones, over 75% seen once. Sample: PBMCs or T cells enriched from blood (not recorded which). These receptors all come from a woman in her 30s with acute COVID-19.

The chain carries TRBV12-3 or TRBV12-4 and TRBJ1-5; D is unresolved. This CDR3 spans 13 amino acids. Trimming pared 5 bases from V and 9 bases from J, leaving 14 bases between. Here the CDR3 DNA reads TGTGCCAGCAGTGGGGAGATAGAGTGGCCCCAGCATTTT. Encoded protein: CASSGEIEWPQHF.

The chain combines TRBV11-3 with TRBJ2-3; possible D gene TRBD2, 5 bases. This CDR3 is 16 amino acids long. In germline, CDR1 is SGHNT, CDR2 YENEEA. Trimming pared 2 bases from V and 3 bases from J, leaving 15 bases between. In nucleotides, the CDR3 is TGTGCCAGCAGCTTAAGGTCCTCGGGAACTACAGATACGCAGTATTTT. Translated: CASSLRSSGTTDTQYF.

The CDR3 DNA sequence: TGTGCCAGCAGCTTAGTCGGGAAAGGAAACACCATATATTTT. Translation gives CASSLVGKGNTIYF. The chain links TRBV11-2 to TRBJ1-3; D gene unclear. Germline loops: CDR1 SGHAT, CDR2 FQNNGV. With 1 base removed from V and 4 bases from J, the gap between germline ends came to 8 bases. The CDR3 consists of 14 residues.

The V call is TRBV2, the J call TRBJ2-6; D is undetermined. Germline-derived CDR1 and CDR2 are SNHLY and FYNNEI. V was clipped by 5 bases and J by 4 bases, with 12 bases between them. CDR3 length: 15 residues. The CDR3 region has the DNA TGTGCCAGCAGTAATTCCTTGGGCGGGGCCAACGTCCTGACTTTC. This translates into CASSNSLGGANVLTF.

V is TRBV19 and J is TRBJ1-1, with D hard to call. V gave up 3 bases and J gave up 1 base, with 12 bases separating them. The germline V gene encodes CDR1 LNHDA and CDR2 SQIVND (reference sequence). The CDR3 is made up of 15 amino acids. CDR3 coding DNA: TGTGCCAGTAGTATGCGACGGGGATGGAACACTGAAGCTTTCTTT. It yields the protein CASSMRRGWNTEAFF.

The chain uses TRBV2 and TRBJ2-7; TRBD2 matches at 8 bases. The V gene's germline CDR1 is SNHLY and CDR2 FYNNEI. J lost 4 bases, V lost 4 bases, and 6 bases had no gene match. This CDR3 spans 14 amino acids. CDR3 residues: CASSVSSGSYEQYF. CDR3 bases: TGTGCCAGCAGTGTTTCTAGCGGGTCGTACGAGCAGTACTTC.

This clone was counted once. CDR3 in amino acids: CASSSGLAGIYEQYF. CDR3 sequence (DNA): TGTGCCAGCAGCTCCGGACTAGCGGGGATCTACGAGCAGTACTTC. V gene TRBV7-2 combines with J gene TRBJ2-7; TRBD2 matches at 12 bases. V trimming: 4 bases; J trimming: 3 bases; junction bases outside the gene matches: 4. In germline, CDR1 is SGHTA, CDR2 FQGNSA. This CDR3 has 15 residues.

This chain connects TRBV29-1 to TRBJ2-6, with 7 bases lining up with TRBD2. The CDR3 spans 17 residues. Germline assignment: CDR1 SQVTM and CDR2 ANQGSEA. The CDR3: CVVGVLGGSSGANVLTF. CDR3 DNA: TGCGTAGTGGGGGTGTTGGGCGGGAGCTCTGGGGCCAACGTCCTGACTTTC.

V usage is TRBV5-5 and J usage is TRBJ1-2; 9 nucleotides line up with TRBD1. The CDR3 is 14 amino acids. The V gene's germline CDR1 is SGHKS and CDR2 YYEKEE (reference sequence). Losses at the gene ends were 3 bases for V and 3 bases for J; bases not matched to a gene: 3. CDR3 in amino acids: CASSSGQGHYGYTF. Here the CDR3 DNA reads TGTGCCAGCAGCTCGGGACAGGGACACTATGGCTACACCTTC. Combining the CDR3 with reference TRBV5-5 and TRBJ1-2 gives the whole variable domain DAGVTQSPTHLIKTRGQQVTLRCSPISGHKSVSWYQQVLGQGPQFIFQYYEKEERGRGNFPDRFSARQFPNYSSELNVNALLLGDSALYLCASSSGQGHYGYTFGSGTRLTVV.

The gene calls are TRBV21-1 and TRBJ2-1; TRBD2, as called in the table, went unchecked against the DNA. TRBV21-1 counts as a pseudogene. CDR3 length: 20 residues. In DNA form, the CDR3 reads TGTGCCAGCAGCCCCTCCCCACTAGCGGGGGACGACGTTTGGAACAATGAGCAGTTCTTC. Translated: CASSPSPLAGDDVWNNEQFF.

This chain uses TRBV14 with TRBJ2-7; D not certain. CDR1 and CDR2 from the germline V gene are SGHDN and FVKESK. V was pared by 0 bases and J by 12 bases, with 15 bases between. This CDR3 contains 13 residues. The CDR3 region is CASSQDLRQAPYF. The CDR3 DNA reads TGTGCCAGCAGCCAAGATCTTCGGCAGGCCCCGTACTTC.

The genes are TRBV12-5 and TRBJ2-1; 7 nucleotides match TRBD1. Germline values: CDR1 LGHNT, CDR2 FRNRAP. The CDR3 is 16 residues long. With V trimmed by 5 bases and J by 9 bases, 16 bases remained unmatched. The CDR3 loop is CASGLWTGSGGGEQFF. Here the CDR3 DNA reads TGTGCTAGTGGTCTCTGGACAGGCTCCGGAGGTGGTGAGCAGTTCTTC.

This clone was seen just once. CDR3 amino acids: CASSTGQKGGYTF. The CDR3 coding sequence is TGTGCCAGTAGTACCGGACAAAAAGGGGGCTACACCTTC. The chain employs TRBV19 and TRBJ1-2, with D maybe TRBD1 (5 bases). V gave up 4 bases and J gave up 8 bases, with 14 bases separating them. This CDR3 has 13 amino acids. Germline lookup yields CDR1 LNHDA and CDR2 SQIVND (reference sequence).

This chain uses TRBV12-5 with TRBJ2-1; the match to TRBD2 covers 10 bases. In germline, CDR1 is LGHNT, CDR2 FRNRAP. The CDR3 extends over 15 amino acids. The trim removed 7 bases at V and 9 bases at J, leaving 12 bases unmatched. The CDR3 region has the DNA TGTGCTAGTGCCGATCGGAGCGGGGGGGCCTTTGAGCAGTTCTTC. It codes for CASADRSGGAFEQFF.

The chain is built from TRBV15 and TRBJ1-6, with D unclear. The CDR3 runs 17 residues. From germline, CDR1 is LNHNV and CDR2 YYDKDF (reference sequence). V was shortened by 1 base and J by 0 bases, with 10 bases between the two germline ends. CDR3 in amino acids: CATSRGRGSSYNSPLHF. Written as DNA, the CDR3 is TGTGCCACCAGCAGAGGACGGGGAAGCTCCTATAATTCACCCCTCCACTTT.

The chain uses TRBV15 and TRBJ1-5, with 7 bases fitting TRBD1. V shed 3 bases, J shed 5 bases, and the junction held 7 bases outside the gene matches. Germline V lookup: CDR1 LNHNV, CDR2 YYDKDF (reference sequence). There are 15 residues in the CDR3. The CDR3 is CATSRLTGNDQPQHF. In DNA form, the CDR3 reads TGTGCCACCAGCAGGCTGACAGGGAACGATCAGCCCCAGCATTTT.

The CDR3 reads CASSSGLAGGIGELFF. The CDR3 bases are TGTGCCAGTAGTTCAGGACTAGCGGGGGGAATCGGGGAGCTGTTTTTT. The J gene is TRBJ2-2, the V gene TRBV19; 14 bases align to TRBD2. Trimming at V came to 5 bases and at J to 7 bases, leaving 6 bases not matched to a gene. CDR1 and CDR2 (germline): LNHDA, SQIVND (reference sequence). The CDR3 runs to 16 residues.

The V call is TRBV2, the J call TRBJ1-2; TRBD1 aligns across 10 bases. J lost 4 bases, V lost 6 bases, and 8 bases had no gene match. The germline V gene has CDR1 SNHLY and CDR2 FYNNEI. The CDR3 extends over 15 amino acids. The CDR3: CASRPGQGSGYGYTF. DNA of the CDR3: TGTGCCAGCAGGCCGGGACAGGGGTCGGGCTATGGCTACACCTTC.

This chain connects TRBV12-3 or TRBV12-4 to TRBJ1-1; a possible D gene is TRBD1 (5 bases). The length of the CDR3 is 13 residues. Trimming removed 4 bases at V and 5 bases at J, with 11 bases between. CDR3 in amino acids: CASSSYGGTEAFF. The CDR3, as DNA: TGTGCCAGCAGTTCGTACGGGGGAACTGAAGCTTTCTTT.

The chain joins TRBV7-3 to TRBJ1-4, with 8 bases lining up with TRBD1. Per the germline V gene, CDR1 is SGHTA and CDR2 is FQGTGA. V lost 3 bases, J lost 8 bases, and 8 bases stayed unmatched. The CDR3 loop spans 15 amino acids. The CDR3 DNA reads as TGTGCCAGCAGCTTCCGACAGGGGATAGGGGAAAAACTGTTTTTT. Translating gives CASSFRQGIGEKLFF.

The chain carries TRBV18 and TRBJ1-3; D unclear. The CDR3 is 14 amino acids. Germline V lookup: CDR1 KGHSH, CDR2 LQKENI. The V end was cut by 8 bases, the J end by 1 base, with 12 bases between. The CDR3 sequence is CASTAGDSGNTIYF. The CDR3 region has the DNA TGTGCCAGCACAGCTGGTGATTCTGGAAACACCATATATTTT.

The rearrangement joins TRBV7-2 to TRBJ1-1; weak D call: TRBD1 (5 bases). Germline V CDR1 and CDR2: SGHTA, FQGNSA. V lost 1 base to trimming and J lost 4 bases, with 16 bases between them. This CDR3 is built from 16 residues. CDR3 sequence reads: CASSLVSSGPPTEAFF. CDR3 DNA: TGTGCCAGCAGCTTAGTCTCGTCAGGGCCGCCCACTGAAGCTTTCTTT.

V gene TRBV15 combines with J gene TRBJ2-6, with 8 bases that match TRBD1. V lost 2 bases and J lost 1; bases outside the gene matches: 7. CDR1 and CDR2 (germline): LNHNV, YYDKDF (reference sequence). The CDR3 contains 18 residues. The CDR3 DNA is TGTGCCACCAGCAGAAGGACAGGGCGTAGTTCTGGGGCCAACGTCCTGACTTTC. Protein sequence: CATSRRTGRSSGANVLTF.

The gene calls are TRBV29-1 and TRBJ1-2; 8 positions agree with TRBD1. The J segment lost 6 bases and the V segment lost 8 bases, leaving 14 bases of the junction unmatched. Germline V CDR1 and CDR2: SQVTM, ANQGSEA. The CDR3 length is 14 residues. The CDR3 region is CSISQGAAVNGYTF. The CDR3 nucleotides read TGCAGCATTTCTCAGGGGGCAGCCGTTAATGGCTACACCTTC.

The rearrangement joins TRBV25-1 to TRBJ1-1, with TRBD1 matching over 7 bases. The germline gives CDR1 MGHDK, CDR2 SYGVNS. The CDR3 totals 17 residues. Germline trimming cut 7 bases from V and 0 bases from J; bases unmatched to any gene: 14. The CDR3 reads CASTPQGVSFMNTEAFF. In DNA form, the CDR3 reads TGTGCCAGCACCCCCCAGGGGGTCTCGTTCATGAACACTGAAGCTTTCTTT.

This chain connects TRBV5-1 to TRBJ1-2; a possible D gene is TRBD1 (5 bases). Germline lookup yields CDR1 SGHRS and CDR2 YFSETQ. The CDR3 loop spans 13 amino acids. Trimming took off 3 bases at V and 8 bases at J, with 14 bases between the two ends. In DNA form, the CDR3 reads TGCGCCAGCAGCTCGGACACGGATTTCGGCTACACCTTC. It codes for CASSSDTDFGYTF.

The chain employs TRBV5-1 and TRBJ2-2, with D possibly being TRBD1 (6 bases). There are 16 residues in the CDR3. Germline V gene sequence: CDR1 SGHRS, CDR2 YFSETQ. Trimming took off 1 base at V and 4 bases at J, with 14 bases between the two ends. This CDR3 is CASSLWSGATTGELFF. The CDR3 region has the DNA TGCGCCAGCAGCTTGTGGTCAGGGGCGACCACCGGGGAGCTGTTTTTT.

This clone was seen a single time. This rearrangement joins TRBV6-1 to TRBJ1-1; 7 positions match TRBD1. The length of the CDR3 is 14 residues. V lost 2 bases and J lost 4; bases outside the gene matches: 4. Germline V gene data show CDR1 as MNHNS and CDR2 as SASEGT. In DNA, the CDR3 is TGTGCCAGCAGTGAAACAGGGGAAATCACTGAAGCTTTCTTT. It encodes CASSETGEITEAFF.

The chain combines TRBV7-4 with TRBJ2-7, with 7 bases identical to TRBD1. Trimming took 2 bases from V and 7 from J; bases not matched to a gene: 11. CDR1 SGHVT and CDR2 SQSDAQ come from the germline V gene. This CDR3 comprises 15 residues. CDR3: CASSLLVQGSVEQYF. The CDR3 DNA follows: TGTGCCAGCAGCTTATTGGTACAGGGGAGTGTGGAGCAGTACTTC. Variable domain in full (rest from reference TRBV7-4 and TRBJ2-7): GAGVSQSPRYKVAKRGRDVALRCDSISGHVTLYWYRQTLGQGSEVLTYSQSDAQRDKSGRPSGRFSAERPERSVSTLKIQRTEQGDSAVYLCASSLLVQGSVEQYFGPGTRLTVT.